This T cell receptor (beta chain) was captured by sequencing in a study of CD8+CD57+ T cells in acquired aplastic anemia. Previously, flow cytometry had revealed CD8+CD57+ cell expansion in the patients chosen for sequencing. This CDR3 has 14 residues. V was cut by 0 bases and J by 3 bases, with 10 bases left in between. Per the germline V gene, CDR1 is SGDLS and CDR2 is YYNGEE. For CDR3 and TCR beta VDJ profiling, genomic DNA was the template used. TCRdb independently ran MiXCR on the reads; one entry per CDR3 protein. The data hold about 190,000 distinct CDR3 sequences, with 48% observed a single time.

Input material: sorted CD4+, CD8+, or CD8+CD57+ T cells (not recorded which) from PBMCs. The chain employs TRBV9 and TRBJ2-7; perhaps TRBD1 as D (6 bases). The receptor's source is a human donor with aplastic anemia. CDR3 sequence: CASSVGQGNYEQYF. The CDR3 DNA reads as TGTGCCAGCAGCGTAGGGCAGGGGAACTACGAGCAGTACTTC.